The next 28 T cell receptor beta chains were all read from a single sample in a study of OX40 agonist ivuxolimab in advanced cancers. Sequenced by immunoSEQ multiplex PCR; TCRdb stores in-frame clones only, minus some. The sample lists approximately 90,000 clones; roughly 84% were seen once. Sequencing was performed on CD4+ or CD8+ T cells sorted from blood, taken in a trial of the OX40 agonist ivuxolimab. These receptors were obtained from an adult with an advanced solid tumor such as melanoma, head and neck, liver or kidney cancer.

This clone appeared a single time. This chain connects TRBV10-3 to TRBJ2-2; 10 nucleotides match TRBD1. The germline V gene has CDR1 ENHRY and CDR2 SYGVKD. The CDR3 covers 14 residues. The junction had 8 bases not matched to a gene; V was cut back by 11 bases and J by 5 bases. The CDR3 protein is CAVPGTGVTGELFF. DNA of the CDR3: TGTGCCGTGCCCGGGACAGGGGTAACCGGGGAGCTGTTTTTT.

The chain links TRBV19 to TRBJ2-5; D unclear. The CDR3 totals 14 residues. Germline V gives CDR1 LNHDA, CDR2 SQIVND (reference sequence). V shed 1 base and J shed 11 bases, with 17 bases lying between them. CDR3 residues: CASSIAFGRNEQYF. Written as DNA, the CDR3 is TGTGCCAGTAGTATAGCGTTCGGGCGCAATGAGCAGTACTTC.

The genes are TRBV7-8 and TRBJ1-3; the D is unclear. The CDR3 runs to 17 residues. Per the germline V gene, CDR1 is SGHVS and CDR2 is FQNEAQ. Trimming pared 5 bases from V and 1 base from J, leaving 18 bases between. For the CDR3, the DNA is TGTGCCAGCAGCGACCCTATGACACCAATTTCTGGAAACACCATATATTTT. It specifies CASSDPMTPISGNTIYF.

The J gene is TRBJ1-2, the V gene TRBV7-8, with D possibly matching TRBD1 (5 bases). The germline V and J ends were trimmed by 4 bases and 7 bases, with 16 bases remaining between them. The CDR3 loop spans 14 amino acids. CDR1 and CDR2 (germline): SGHVS, FQNEAQ. The CDR3 reads CASSSTRARRGYTF. The CDR3 DNA reads as TGTGCCAGCAGCTCTACCAGGGCTAGGCGTGGCTACACCTTC.

The chain is built from TRBV5-1 and TRBJ2-4, with a weak D call TRBD1 (6 bases). Germline-derived CDR1 and CDR2 are SGHRS and YFSETQ. The V end was cut by 4 bases, the J end by 15 bases, with 17 bases between. The CDR3 totals 12 residues. The DNA of the CDR3 is TGCGCCAGCAGCAACAGGGTAGAAGAACTGTACTTC. Protein sequence: CASSNRVEELYF.

This clone has a single count. The V and J genes are TRBV7-2 and TRBJ2-1, with D perhaps TRBD1 (5 bases). Trimming cost V 1 base and J 2 bases, with 9 bases left between them. Germline CDR1 and CDR2: SGHTA and FQGNSA. The CDR3 has 15 amino acids. CDR3 sequence reads: CASSLGWGTYNEQFF. The CDR3 DNA reads TGTGCCAGCAGCTTAGGGTGGGGCACCTACAATGAGCAGTTCTTC.

The chain employs TRBV27 and TRBJ1-1; 7 bases fit TRBD1. V shed 3 bases and J 3 bases; nucleotides not matched to a gene: 4. The CDR3 sequence is 14 residues long. Germline V gene lookup returns CDR1 MNHEY and CDR2 SMNVEV (reference sequence). The CDR3 sequence is CASSFDREDTEAFF. CDR3 in DNA: TGTGCCAGCAGTTTCGACAGGGAGGACACTGAAGCTTTCTTT.

The genes are TRBV4-1 and TRBJ2-1; TRBD2 agrees at 8 bases. Germline-derived CDR1 and CDR2 are MGHRA and YSYEKL. This CDR3 spans 15 amino acids. V trimming: 6 bases; J trimming: 5 bases; junction bases outside the gene matches: 9. In nucleotides, the CDR3 is TGCGCCAGCAGGTCGGGGGCGGGAGGCCACAATGAGCAGTTCTTC. Translated: CASRSGAGGHNEQFF.

V usage is TRBV2 and J usage is TRBJ1-1; 7 bases line up with TRBD1. V shed 6 bases, J shed 4 bases, and the junction held 11 bases outside the gene matches. The CDR3 has 15 residues. Germline CDR1 and CDR2: SNHLY and FYNNEI. The CDR3 bases are TGTGCCAGCAGATCCACAACAGGGGTGGGCACTGAAGCTTTCTTT. Its protein is CASRSTTGVGTEAFF.

The chain joins TRBV7-9 to TRBJ2-7, with no clear D. Deletions cut 5 bases from V and 2 bases from J, with 28 bases between. CDR1 and CDR2 from the germline V gene are SEHNR and FQNEAQ (reference sequence). CDR3 length: 19 residues. The CDR3 DNA is TGTGCCAGCAGCCCCCGGGTAGCATCCTCCCACAAGGTAGCCTACGAGCAGTACTTC. This translates into CASSPRVASSHKVAYEQYF.

This chain connects TRBV7-3 to TRBJ2-5; D uncertain. The CDR3 is made up of 13 amino acids. The V gene lost 4 bases and the J gene lost 5 bases, with 11 bases spanning the gap. Germline loops: CDR1 SGHTA, CDR2 FQGTGA. The DNA of the CDR3 is TGTGCCAGCAGCTCTCAACCTGGGGAGACCCAGTACTTC. Its translation is CASSSQPGETQYF.

The chain uses TRBV30 and TRBJ1-5; tentatively, D is TRBD1 (5 bases). The V end lost 0 bases, the J end lost 6 bases, and 15 bases lay between the germline ends. The CDR3 runs to 15 residues. Germline CDR1 GTSNPN, CDR2 SVGIG (reference sequence). CDR3 amino acids: CAWSVGPGQGQPQHF. For the CDR3, the DNA is TGTGCCTGGAGTGTGGGCCCCGGGCAGGGTCAGCCCCAGCATTTT.

The chain employs TRBV28 and TRBJ2-3, with a tentative D call TRBD2 (5 bases). The CDR3 covers 12 residues. CDR1 and CDR2 (germline): MDHEN, SYDVKM. This chain's CDR3 is CGVGGSTDTQYF. The DNA of the CDR3 is TGTGGGGTCGGCGGGTCCACAGATACGCAGTATTTT.

This clone showed up just once. The chain recombines TRBV30 with TRBJ1-2; TRBD1 is a possible D gene (5 bases). Germline CDR1 is GTSNPN and CDR2 is SVGIG (reference sequence). V was cut by 1 base and J by 2 bases, with 14 bases left in between. The CDR3 is 15 amino acids. This chain's CDR3 is CAWSGSQGSNYGYTF. The CDR3 region has the DNA TGTGCCTGGAGTGGGTCCCAGGGATCGAACTATGGCTACACCTTC.

CDR3 DNA sequence: TGTGCCAGCAGTGAAGTCAAGGACAGCTATAATGAAAAACTGTTTTTT. It encodes CASSEVKDSYNEKLFF. This rearrangement joins TRBV2 to TRBJ1-4; maybe TRBD1 (6 bases). CDR3 size: 16 residues. Trimming left V 1 base short and J 4 bases short, with 13 bases between. Germline V gene sequence: CDR1 SNHLY, CDR2 FYNNEI.

The V and J genes are TRBV5-1 and TRBJ1-2; TRBD1 agrees at 7 bases. Germline trimming cut 5 bases from V and 6 bases from J; bases unmatched to any gene: 7. Germline V gene sequence: CDR1 SGHRS, CDR2 YFSETQ. The CDR3 totals 13 residues. The CDR3 DNA follows: TGCGCCAGCAGGCCAGACAGGGCCAATGGCTACACCTTC. This gives the protein CASRPDRANGYTF.

In DNA form, the CDR3 reads TGTGCCAGTAGACCCCTTCTGAACTATGGCTACACCTTC. This sequence encodes CASRPLLNYGYTF. This chain connects TRBV19 to TRBJ1-2; no definite D call. V dropped 6 bases and J dropped 2 bases, with 10 bases sitting between them. CDR1 is LNHDA and CDR2 is SQIVND in the germline V gene (reference sequence). The CDR3 spans 13 residues.

The chain joins TRBV7-2 to TRBJ2-7, with 10 bases identical to TRBD2. Unmatched junction bases numbered 3, after V lost 2 bases and J lost 5 bases. Per the germline V gene, CDR1 is SGHTA and CDR2 is FQGNSA. CDR3 size: 14 residues. In DNA, the CDR3 is TGTGCCAGCAGCTTACTCGGACTAGCGGACGAGCAGTACTTC. Amino acids: CASSLLGLADEQYF.

J is TRBJ2-5 and V is TRBV11-3; D possibly corresponds to TRBD2 (5 bases). Germline V gene lookup returns CDR1 SGHNT and CDR2 YENEEA. This CDR3 is 14 amino acids long. V was shortened by 5 bases and J by 3 bases, with 13 bases between the two germline ends. CDR3 bases: TGTGCCAGCAGCCCGACGGGAATCGAAGAGACCCAGTACTTC. Encoded protein: CASSPTGIEETQYF.

J is TRBJ2-5 and V is TRBV29-1; the D is unclear. The J call may not be correct, given that the DNA end is closer to TRBJ2-7. Germline V gene lookup returns CDR1 SQVTM and CDR2 ANQGSEA. This CDR3 contains 11 residues. The CDR3 bases are TGCAGCGTTTCCTCGCTTCGCGAGCAGTACTTC. Its protein product is CSVSSLREQYF.

V is TRBV14 and J is TRBJ2-3; D uncertain. CDR3 size: 13 residues. Germline V gives CDR1 SGHDN, CDR2 FVKESK. Trimming took 0 bases from V and 6 from J, leaving 7 bases between them. CDR3 nucleotides: TGTGCCAGCAGCCAAGATATGGGTGATACGCAGTATTTT. It translates to CASSQDMGDTQYF.

The rearrangement uses TRBV13 and TRBJ2-5, with a weak D call TRBD1 (6 bases). V lost 1 base and J 3 bases, leaving 9 bases between the germline ends. CDR1 is PRHDT and CDR2 is FYEKMQ in the germline V gene (reference sequence). CDR3 length: 14 amino acids. The CDR3 sequence is CASSLVAGEETQYF. The DNA of the CDR3 is TGTGCCAGCAGCTTAGTGGCAGGGGAAGAGACCCAGTACTTC.

Here the CDR3 DNA reads TGTGCCAGCAGCCTCGGACTAGCGGGGGCTATGGCGGATACGCAGTATTTT. Encoded protein: CASSLGLAGAMADTQYF. V usage is TRBV9 and J usage is TRBJ2-3; 13 nucleotides match TRBD2. This CDR3 has 17 residues. Germline CDR1 is SGDLS and CDR2 is YYNGEE. With 4 bases clipped from V and 6 bases from J, the junction kept 11 bases outside the gene matches.

In this sample, this clone turned up once. V and J are TRBV6-6 and TRBJ2-7, with D possibly being TRBD2 (6 bases). The CDR3 consists of 13 residues. Trimming removed 4 bases at V and 2 bases at J, with 9 bases between. Per germline, CDR1 MNHNY and CDR2 SVGAGI (reference sequence). For the CDR3, the DNA is TGTGCCAGCAGTTTATTAGCGGCCTACGAGCAGTACTTC. It specifies CASSLLAAYEQYF.

The V call is TRBV11-2, the J call TRBJ1-1; no reliable D call. This CDR3 has 13 residues. V was shortened by 5 bases and J by 6 bases, with 13 bases between the two germline ends. Germline V gives CDR1 SGHAT, CDR2 FQNNGV. The DNA for the CDR3 is TGTGCCAGCAGCCCGGTGGCTCTTCCTGAAGCTTTCTTT. Its protein is CASSPVALPEAFF. The entire variable domain, with the rest obtained from reference TRBV11-2 and TRBJ1-1, is as follows: EAGVAQSPRYKIIEKRQSVAFWCNPISGHATLYWYQQILGQGPKLLIQFQNNGVVDDSQLPKDRFSAERLKGVDSTLKIQPAKLEDSAVYLCASSPVALPEAFFGQGTRLTVV.

This clone was seen a few times. The chain carries TRBV2 and TRBJ1-4, with no clear D. Trimming pared 4 bases from V and 0 bases from J, leaving 9 bases between. The CDR3 consists of 15 residues. CDR1 and CDR2 from the germline V gene are SNHLY and FYNNEI. The CDR3 loop reads CASSADRATNEKLFF. The CDR3 region has the DNA TGTGCCAGCAGTGCAGACCGCGCAACTAATGAAAAACTGTTTTTT. The complete variable domain, with remaining parts taken from reference TRBV2 and TRBJ1-4, reads EPEVTQTPSHQVTQMGQEVILRCVPISNHLYFYWYRQILGQKVEFLVSFYNNEISEKSEIFDDQFSVERPDGSNFTLKIRSTKLEDSAMYFCASSADRATNEKLFFGSGTQLSVL.

This clone appeared a single time. V is TRBV6-5 and J is TRBJ2-5, with a weak D call TRBD1 (6 bases). In germline, CDR1 is MNHEY, CDR2 SVGAGI. The length of the CDR3 is 14 residues. Trimming cost V 3 bases and J 3 bases, with 11 bases left between them. The CDR3 DNA reads as TGTGCCAGCAGTTATACAGGGCCCGAAGAGACCCAGTACTTC. It yields the protein CASSYTGPEETQYF.

This clone appeared a single time. The chain links TRBV18 to TRBJ2-7; a possible D gene is TRBD1 (6 bases). CDR1 and CDR2 (germline): KGHSH, LQKENI. V was cut by 5 bases and J by 3 bases, with 14 bases left in between. CDR3 size: 14 residues. The CDR3 DNA sequence: TGTGCCAGCTCAGTCTCGGGACAAAACTACGAGCAGTACTTC. Translated, it gives CASSVSGQNYEQYF.